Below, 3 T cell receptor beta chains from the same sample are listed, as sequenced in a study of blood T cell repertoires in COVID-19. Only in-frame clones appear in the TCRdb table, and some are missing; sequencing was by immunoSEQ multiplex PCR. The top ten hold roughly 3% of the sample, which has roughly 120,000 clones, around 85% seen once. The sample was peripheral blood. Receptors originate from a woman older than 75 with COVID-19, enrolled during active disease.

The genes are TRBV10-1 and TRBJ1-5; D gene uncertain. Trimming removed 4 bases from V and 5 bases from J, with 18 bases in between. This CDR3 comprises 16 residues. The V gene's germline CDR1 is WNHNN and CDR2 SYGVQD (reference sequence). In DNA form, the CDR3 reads TGCGCCAGCAGTGCTCCTGCCGCCGGGTATCATCAGCCCCAGCATTTT. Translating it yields CASSAPAAGYHQPQHF.

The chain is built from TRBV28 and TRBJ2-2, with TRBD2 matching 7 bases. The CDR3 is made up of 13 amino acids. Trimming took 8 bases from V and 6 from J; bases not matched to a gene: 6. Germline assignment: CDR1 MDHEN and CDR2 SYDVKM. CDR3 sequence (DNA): TGTGCCAGCTGGGGGGGGTCGCCCGGGGAGCTGTTTTTT. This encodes CASWGGSPGELFF.

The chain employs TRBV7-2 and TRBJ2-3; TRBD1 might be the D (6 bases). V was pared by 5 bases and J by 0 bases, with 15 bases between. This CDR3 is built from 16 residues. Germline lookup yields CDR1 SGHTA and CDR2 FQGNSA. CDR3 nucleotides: TGTGCCAGCAGCGGGTATGGACAGCTGAGCACAGATACGCAGTATTTT. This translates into CASSGYGQLSTDTQYF.